The rows below give T cell receptor beta chains drawn from one sample of a study of CD8 T cells in Susac syndrome. TCRdb ran MiXCR on the immunoSEQ multiplex PCR reads and lists one entry per CDR3 protein. The data hold roughly 150,000 distinct CDR3 sequences, with around 96% observed a single time. What was sequenced was CD8+ T cells from PBMCs. Source of these receptors: a human donor with multiple sclerosis. The CDR3 runs from the conserved cysteine through the conserved F or W. D genes are given only for firm matches. Not every row has a clone size; where given, it reads once, few, many or a size class.

j_call d_call v_call clone_size cdr3_aa cdr3_nt
TRBJ1-1 - TRBV20-1 - CSARKGGPEAFF TGCAGTGCTAGAAAGGGGGGCCCTGAAGCTTTCTTT
TRBJ2-1 - TRBV2 - CATETGNEQFF TGTGCCACCGAAACGGGGAATGAGCAGTTCTTC
TRBJ2-2 - TRBV20-1 - CSASTGAGELFF TGCAGTGCTTCAACGGGTGCCGGGGAGCTGTTTTTT
TRBJ2-5 - TRBV9 - CASSGSGAETQYF TGTGCCAGCAGCGGATCGGGGGCAGAGACCCAGTACTTC
TRBJ2-1 TRBD2 TRBV5-4 few CASSLGLDNEQFF TGTGCCAGCAGTCTCGGACTAGACAATGAGCAGTTCTTC
TRBJ2-7 TRBD2 TRBV7-9 - CASSHPLAGAYEQYF TGTGCCAGCAGCCACCCCCTAGCGGGGGCCTACGAGCAGTACTTC
TRBJ2-5 - TRBV7-9 once CASSSSRGHQETQYF TGTGCCAGCAGCTCGAGCAGGGGACACCAAGAGACCCAGTACTTC
TRBJ1-2 - TRBV29-1 once CSVEDRFDRNYGYTF TGCAGCGTTGAAGATCGGTTCGACAGAAACTATGGCTACACCTTC
TRBJ2-7 - TRBV27 few CASSLSQGYEQYF TGTGCCAGCAGTTTGTCGCAGGGCTACGAGCAGTACTTC
TRBJ2-1 TRBD1 TRBV14 - CASSQVRDRARGEQFF TGTGCCAGCAGCCAAGTTCGTGACAGGGCACGCGGTGAGCAGTTCTTC
TRBJ1-1 TRBD1 TRBV9 - CASSGDREAFF TGTGCCAGCAGCGGGGACAGGGAAGCTTTCTTT
TRBJ2-7 TRBD2 TRBV29-1 - CSVAGGESSYEQYF TGCAGCGTCGCCGGGGGGGAAAGCTCCTACGAGCAGTACTTC